This T cell receptor beta chain was observed in a study of blood T cell repertoires in COVID-19. The cohort comprised adults aged roughly 18 to 100 years residing in under 25 US areas. Participants reported their clinical history, and cohort assignment relied on those reports. Looked up from germline, CDR1 is SGHDT and CDR2 is YYEEEE. V lost 0 bases and J 4 bases, leaving 19 bases between the germline ends. This CDR3 has 17 residues. In the original workflow: Counts of nucleated cells, estimated from reference gene primer amplification, were obtained. Data came from immunoSEQ multiplex PCR; TCRdb stores just in-frame clones and leaves some out. That table furnishes V, J and clone size, whereas the DNA furnished D and trimming. The sample gives about 270,000 clones, more than 80% of which show up once; 2% to 2.5% is in the top ten.

The sequenced material came from PBMCs or T cells enriched from blood (not recorded which). The chain carries TRBV5-6 and TRBJ1-1; TRBD1 might be the D (6 bases). The origin of this receptor is a woman aged 18 to 35 who had recovered from COVID-19. The CDR3 nucleotides are TGTGCCAGCAGCTTGGCCGGGACACAGCAACGAGGCACTGAAGCTTTCTTT. It yields the protein CASSLAGTQQRGTEAFF.